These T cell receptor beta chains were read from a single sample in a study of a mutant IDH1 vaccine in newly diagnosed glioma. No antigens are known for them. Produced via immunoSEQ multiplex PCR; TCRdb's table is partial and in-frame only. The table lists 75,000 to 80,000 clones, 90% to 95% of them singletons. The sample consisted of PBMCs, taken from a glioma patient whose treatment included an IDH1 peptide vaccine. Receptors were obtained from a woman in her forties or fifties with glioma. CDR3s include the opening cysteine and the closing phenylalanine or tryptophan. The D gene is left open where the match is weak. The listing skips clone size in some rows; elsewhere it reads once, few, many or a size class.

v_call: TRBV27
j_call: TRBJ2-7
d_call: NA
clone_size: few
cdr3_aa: CASKQDKDEQYF
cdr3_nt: TGTGCCAGCAAACAGGACAAAGACGAGCAGTACTTC

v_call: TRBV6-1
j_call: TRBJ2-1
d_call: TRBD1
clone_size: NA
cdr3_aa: CASRLGQGVVNEQFF
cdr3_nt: TGTGCCAGCAGGTTGGGACAGGGGGTCGTCAATGAGCAGTTCTTC

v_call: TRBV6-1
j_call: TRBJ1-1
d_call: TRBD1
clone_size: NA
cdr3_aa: CASSRQGSATEAFF
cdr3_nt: TGTGCCAGCAGTCGACAGGGGTCGGCCACTGAAGCTTTCTTT

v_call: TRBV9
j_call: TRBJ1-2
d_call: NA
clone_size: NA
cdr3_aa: CASSVGTGTYGYTF
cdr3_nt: TGTGCCAGCAGCGTAGGAACAGGGACCTATGGCTACACCTTC

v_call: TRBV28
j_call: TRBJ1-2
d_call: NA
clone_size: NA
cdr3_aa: CASSFGVDGYTF
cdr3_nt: TGTGCCAGCAGTTTCGGGGTGGACGGCTACACCTTC

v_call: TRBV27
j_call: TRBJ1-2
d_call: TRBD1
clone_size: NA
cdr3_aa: CASRSPGTGPGYTF
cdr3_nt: TGTGCCAGCAGGTCCCCCGGGACAGGGCCCGGCTACACCTTC

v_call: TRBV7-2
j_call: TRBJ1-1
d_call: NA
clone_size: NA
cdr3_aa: CASSLFGVGTEAFF
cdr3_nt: TGTGCCAGCAGCTTATTCGGAGTAGGGACTGAAGCTTTCTTT

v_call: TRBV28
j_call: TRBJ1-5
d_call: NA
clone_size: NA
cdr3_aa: CASTTDAGTKSNQPQHF
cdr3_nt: TGTGCCAGCACCACGGATGCGGGAACTAAAAGCAATCAGCCCCAGCATTTT

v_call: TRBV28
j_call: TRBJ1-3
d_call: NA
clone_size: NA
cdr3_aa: CASSLVGGPRSGNTIYF
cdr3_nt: TGTGCCAGCAGTTTAGTAGGGGGTCCCCGCTCTGGAAACACCATATATTTT

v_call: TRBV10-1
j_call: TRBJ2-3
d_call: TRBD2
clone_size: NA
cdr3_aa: CASSESSGGPADTQYF
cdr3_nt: TGCGCCAGCAGTGAGTCTTCGGGAGGGCCCGCAGATACGCAGTATTTT

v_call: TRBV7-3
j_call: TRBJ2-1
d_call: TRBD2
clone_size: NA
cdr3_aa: CASSPGTSGSNEQFF
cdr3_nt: TGTGCCAGCAGCCCCGGGACTAGCGGCTCCAATGAGCAGTTCTTC

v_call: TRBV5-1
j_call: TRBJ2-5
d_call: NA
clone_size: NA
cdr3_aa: CASSLEGRMETQYF
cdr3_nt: TGCGCCAGCAGCTTGGAAGGGCGGATGGAGACCCAGTACTTC

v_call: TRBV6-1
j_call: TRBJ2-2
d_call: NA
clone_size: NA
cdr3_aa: CASSDKGHLTGELFF
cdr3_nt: TGTGCCAGCAGTGACAAGGGACACCTCACCGGGGAGCTGTTTTTT